Below, 23 T cell receptor beta chains from the same sample are listed, as sequenced in a study of OX40 agonist ivuxolimab in advanced cancers. Using immunoSEQ multiplex PCR, the repertoire was profiled, and TCRdb retains in-frame clones only, with some absent. The data show roughly 110,000 clones, 90% seen once. The sample here was CD4+ or CD8+ T cells sorted from blood, taken in a trial of the OX40 agonist ivuxolimab. The receptors originated from an adult with an advanced solid tumor such as melanoma, head and neck, liver or kidney cancer.

V gene TRBV28 combines with J gene TRBJ2-3; D might be TRBD2 (6 bases). From germline, CDR1 is MDHEN and CDR2 SYDVKM. This CDR3 spans 14 amino acids. With 6 bases removed from V and 0 bases from J, the gap between germline ends came to 10 bases. In nucleotides, the CDR3 is TGTGCCAGCAGCTCCGGGGGTAGCACAGATACGCAGTATTTT. This codes for CASSSGGSTDTQYF.

The gene calls are TRBV19 and TRBJ2-7, with 9 positions matching TRBD1. This CDR3 contains 14 residues. The ends lost 3 bases at V and 4 bases at J; junction bases unmatched: 4. CDR1 is LNHDA, CDR2 SQIVND, per germline (reference sequence). In DNA form, the CDR3 reads TGTGCCAGTAGTATCATGACAGGGGGATACGAGCAGTACTTC. This encodes CASSIMTGGYEQYF.

V gene TRBV18 combines with J gene TRBJ2-5; D perhaps matches TRBD1 (6 bases). The end of the DNA is better explained by TRBJ2-7, so the J call may be wrong. The CDR3 runs 13 residues. Germline CDR1 KGHSH, CDR2 LQKENI. CDR3 loop: CASSPGTPYEQYF. The CDR3 region has the DNA TGTGCCAGCTCACCTGGGACACCCTACGAGCAGTACTTC.

A note on this clone: At one end the junction does not follow the germline gene, possibly because of a read error. The V gene is TRBV7-2, the J gene TRBJ2-7; D call uncertain. The CDR3 is 12 residues long. The germline gives CDR1 SGHTA, CDR2 FQGNSA. The CDR3 DNA reads as TGTGCCAGCAGCTTATCTGTTTACGGGCAGTACTTC. It translates to CASSLSVYGQYF.

This chain joins TRBV28 and TRBJ1-2; a weak D match, TRBD1 (5 bases). V was clipped by 1 base and J by 0 bases, with 12 bases between them. Germline-derived CDR1 and CDR2 are MDHEN and SYDVKM. The CDR3 consists of 16 residues. The CDR3 DNA reads as TGTGCCAGCAGTTTATACCCAACAGGTGCTAACTATGGCTACACCTTC. Amino acid sequence: CASSLYPTGANYGYTF.

This chain's CDR3 is CASSEATGGDYGYTF. The DNA of the CDR3 is TGTGCCAGCAGTGAAGCGACAGGGGGCGACTATGGCTACACCTTC. The chain carries TRBV2 and TRBJ1-2, with TRBD1 matching 10 bases. The germline V gene encodes CDR1 SNHLY and CDR2 FYNNEI. V was clipped by 0 bases and J by 3 bases; unmatched bases: 1. This CDR3 contains 15 residues.

The chain combines TRBV19 with TRBJ2-3; weak D call: TRBD1 (6 bases). Germline V lookup: CDR1 LNHDA, CDR2 SQIVND (reference sequence). The V end lost 5 bases, the J end lost 11 bases, and 17 bases lay between the germline ends. The CDR3 totals 13 residues. Here the CDR3 DNA reads TGTGCCAGTAGTCAGGGGACACCCGCAGGGCAGTATTTT. Amino acid sequence: CASSQGTPAGQYF.

The gene calls are TRBV10-3 and TRBJ1-5; D unresolved. The CDR3 contains 14 residues. The V and J ends lost 8 bases and 2 bases respectively, with 13 bases between them. Germline CDR1 is ENHRY and CDR2 is SYGVKD. In DNA form, the CDR3 reads TGTGCCATCTCCCAGCAGGCCGGCAATCAGCCCCAGCATTTT. Translating it yields CAISQQAGNQPQHF.

This chain joins TRBV11-2 and TRBJ2-2; D ambiguous. This CDR3 is built from 15 residues. Germline V gene data show CDR1 as SGHAT and CDR2 as FQNNGV. Trimming took 5 bases from V and 4 from J, leaving 14 bases between them. CDR3 nucleotides: TGTGCCAGCAGCACCCCACGCAAAGGCACCGGGGAGCTGTTTTTT. As protein: CASSTPRKGTGELFF.

This sequence joins TRBV9 and TRBJ1-1; 9 positions agree with TRBD1. V trimming: 1 base; J trimming: 3 bases; junction bases outside the gene matches: 4. The CDR3 has 15 amino acids. Germline-derived CDR1 and CDR2 are SGDLS and YYNGEE. DNA of the CDR3: TGTGCCAGCAGCGTAACAGGGGGCAGTTACACTGAAGCTTTCTTT. It specifies CASSVTGGSYTEAFF.

This chain joins TRBV28 and TRBJ1-6; TRBD1 agrees at 9 bases. The length of the CDR3 is 16 residues. Germline lookup yields CDR1 MDHEN and CDR2 SYDVKM. The V segment lost 6 bases and the J segment 10 bases; nucleotides outside the gene matches: 13. CDR3 region: CASRSRDRDLRSPLHF. The CDR3 region has the DNA TGTGCCAGCAGATCCCGGGACAGGGATCTACGGTCACCCCTCCACTTT.

The chain carries TRBV6-1 and TRBJ2-3; 10 bases match TRBD2. The J segment lost 8 bases and the V segment lost 3 bases, leaving 5 bases of the junction unmatched. Per the germline V gene, CDR1 is MNHNS and CDR2 is SASEGT. This CDR3 comprises 14 residues. The CDR3 bases are TGTGCCAGCAGTGATAGCGGGGGGCCCGGTACGCAGTATTTT. Protein sequence: CASSDSGGPGTQYF.

The chain uses TRBV4-1 and TRBJ2-1, with D unclear. This CDR3 comprises 15 residues. Trimming removed 2 bases at V and 2 bases at J, with 10 bases between. Germline V gives CDR1 MGHRA, CDR2 YSYEKL. The CDR3, as DNA: TGCGCCAGCAGCCAAAGCCAGCCCCCCTACAATGAGCAGTTCTTC. This sequence encodes CASSQSQPPYNEQFF.

The V call is TRBV10-1, the J call TRBJ2-1, with TRBD2 as a possible D gene (5 bases). V was clipped by 4 bases and J by 0 bases, with 10 bases between them. This CDR3 has 15 amino acids. Germline loops: CDR1 WNHNN, CDR2 SYGVQD (reference sequence). CDR3 DNA: TGCGCCAGCAGTGGGTCGGGGAGCTCCTACAATGAGCAGTTCTTC. As protein: CASSGSGSSYNEQFF.

V and J are TRBV6-1 and TRBJ2-1; D could derive from TRBD1 or TRBD2 (5 bases each). Trimming removed 7 bases at V and 15 bases at J, with 19 bases between. Germline V gene lookup returns CDR1 MNHNS and CDR2 SASEGT. The CDR3 has 12 amino acids. The CDR3: CASTPGPGTWFF. CDR3 DNA: TGTGCCAGCACCCCGGGACCTGGGACGTGGTTCTTC.

This chain links TRBV7-9 with TRBJ1-2, with D perhaps matching TRBD1 (5 bases). V lost 3 bases and J lost 7, with 12 bases in between. This CDR3 comprises 13 residues. Germline V gives CDR1 SEHNR, CDR2 FQNEAQ (reference sequence). The CDR3 region is CASSLGQGFGYTF. The CDR3 DNA follows: TGTGCCAGCAGCTTGGGGCAGGGCTTTGGCTACACCTTC.

V gene TRBV5-8 combines with J gene TRBJ2-3; TRBD1 matches 9 bases. The CDR3 length is 15 residues. Germline-derived CDR1 and CDR2 are SGHTS and YDEGEE. Trimming took 5 bases from V and 2 from J; bases not matched to a gene: 6. CDR3 sequence: CASRFGTGFTDTQYF. As DNA, the CDR3 is TGTGCCAGCAGGTTTGGGACAGGGTTCACAGATACGCAGTATTTT.

V and J are TRBV7-9 and TRBJ2-7; D may be TRBD1 (5 bases). Per the germline V gene, CDR1 is SEHNR and CDR2 is FQNEAQ (reference sequence). The CDR3 spans 14 residues. Between the trimmed V and J ends, which lost 5 bases and 5 bases, there was a span of 16 bases. DNA of the CDR3: TGTGCCAGCAGCCTAGGATTCAGGGCCCACGAGCAGTACTTC. Its protein product is CASSLGFRAHEQYF.

CDR3 coding DNA: TGTGCCTGGAATTTTCTAGCGGGGGGTTACAATGAGCAGTTCTTC. Translating gives CAWNFLAGGYNEQFF. The chain is built from TRBV30 and TRBJ2-1; 11 positions agree with TRBD2. The CDR3 is 15 amino acids. The V gene's germline CDR1 is GTSNPN and CDR2 SVGIG (reference sequence). V was clipped by 4 bases and J by 4 bases; unmatched bases: 6.

V gene TRBV30 combines with J gene TRBJ1-1, with a weak D call TRBD1 (5 bases). Germline assignment: CDR1 GTSNPN and CDR2 SVGIG (reference sequence). The germline V and J ends were trimmed by 3 bases and 1 base, with 9 bases remaining between them. The CDR3 has 13 amino acids. The CDR3 region has the DNA TGTGCCTGGAGCCTCGACAGGAACACTGAAGCTTTCTTT. Its protein is CAWSLDRNTEAFF.

The genes are TRBV5-6 and TRBJ1-2; perhaps TRBD1 as D (6 bases). The germline gives CDR1 SGHDT, CDR2 YYEEEE. The CDR3 sequence is 13 residues long. The germline V and J ends were trimmed by 7 bases and 7 bases, with 17 bases remaining between them. CDR3: CASGDISLSGYTF. CDR3 nucleotides: TGTGCCAGCGGGGACATATCGCTAAGTGGCTACACCTTC.

The V gene is TRBV19, the J gene TRBJ2-3; D is unresolved. V was cut by 3 bases and J by 6 bases, with 7 bases left in between. This CDR3 has 12 amino acids. From germline, CDR1 is LNHDA and CDR2 SQIVND (reference sequence). The CDR3 nucleotides read TGTGCCAGTAGTATCGGTGGCGATACGCAGTATTTT. Encoded protein: CASSIGGDTQYF.

The rearrangement links TRBV4-1 to TRBJ2-5, with D possibly matching TRBD2 (5 bases). This CDR3 has 15 residues. Germline V gene sequence: CDR1 MGHRA, CDR2 YSYEKL. Trimming stripped 0 bases from V and 5 bases from J, with 13 bases between. The CDR3 bases are TGCGCCAGCAGCCAAGATCCGAGGGTCGGGGAGACCCAGTACTTC. Translating gives CASSQDPRVGETQYF.